This T cell receptor (beta chain) appears in the sequencing data of a study of neurological immune-mediated disorders. Notes on the study in general: Multiple sclerosis, the disease with the least TCR clonal expansion, fell below healthy controls, whereas HTLV-1-associated myelopathy showed the most.

The germline V and J ends were trimmed by 0 bases and 4 bases, with 4 bases remaining between them. The CDR3 runs to 13 residues. CDR1 and CDR2 (germline): KGHSH, LQKENI. Per sequencing run, 15-18 subjects together gave over 180 million TCR-beta sequences. From the 5' RACE reads, TCRdb called clonotypes with MiXCR, one entry per CDR3 protein. Here the sample spans fewer than 30,000 distinct CDR3 sequences, 5% to 7% being singletons. It was blood bank volunteers in Maryland, USA who made up the healthy controls. Note on this clonotype: The antigen remains unidentified.

Input material: PBMCs. The genes are TRBV18 and TRBJ1-3; D unclear. This clonotype was sampled from a woman in her forties in good health. CDR3 sequence reads: CASSPPAGNTIYF. The CDR3 nucleotides read TGTGCCAGCTCACCACCGGCGGGAAACACCATATATTTT.